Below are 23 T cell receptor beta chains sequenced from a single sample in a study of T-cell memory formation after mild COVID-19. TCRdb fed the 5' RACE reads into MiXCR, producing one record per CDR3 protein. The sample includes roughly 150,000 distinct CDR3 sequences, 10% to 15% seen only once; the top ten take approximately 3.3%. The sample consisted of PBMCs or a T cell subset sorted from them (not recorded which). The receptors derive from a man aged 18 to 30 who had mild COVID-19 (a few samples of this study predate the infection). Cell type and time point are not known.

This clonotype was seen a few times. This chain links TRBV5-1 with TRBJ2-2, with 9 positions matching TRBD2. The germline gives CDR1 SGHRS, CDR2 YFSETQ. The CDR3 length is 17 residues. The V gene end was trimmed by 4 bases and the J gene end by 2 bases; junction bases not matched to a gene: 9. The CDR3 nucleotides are TGCGCCAGCAGCATGTCTAGCGGGGCGATAAACACCGGGGAGCTGTTTTTT. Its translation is CASSMSSGAINTGELFF. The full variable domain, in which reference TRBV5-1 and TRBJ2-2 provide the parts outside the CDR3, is KAGVTQTPRYLIKTRGQQVTLSCSPISGHRSVSWYQQTPGQGLQFLFEYFSETQRNKGNFPGRFSGRQFSNSRSEMNVSTLELGDSALYLCASSMSSGAINTGELFFGEGSRLTVL.

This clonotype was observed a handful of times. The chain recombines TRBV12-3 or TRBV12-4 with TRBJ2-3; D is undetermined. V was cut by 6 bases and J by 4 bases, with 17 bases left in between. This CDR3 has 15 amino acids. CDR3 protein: CASSSIPILADTQYF. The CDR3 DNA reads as TGTGCCAGCAGCTCCATACCTATTCTAGCAGATACGCAGTATTTT.

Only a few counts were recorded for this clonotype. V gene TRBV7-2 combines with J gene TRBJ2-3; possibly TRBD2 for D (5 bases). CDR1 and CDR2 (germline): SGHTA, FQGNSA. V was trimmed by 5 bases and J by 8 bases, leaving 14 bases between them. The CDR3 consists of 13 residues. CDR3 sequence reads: CASSTRSEGTQYF. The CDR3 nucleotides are TGTGCCAGCAGCACCCGCTCTGAGGGTACGCAGTATTTT.

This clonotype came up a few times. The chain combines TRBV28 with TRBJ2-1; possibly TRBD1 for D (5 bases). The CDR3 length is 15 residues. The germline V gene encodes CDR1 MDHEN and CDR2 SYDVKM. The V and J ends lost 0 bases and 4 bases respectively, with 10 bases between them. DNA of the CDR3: TGTGCCAGCAGTTTATGGGACACCCGATACAATGAGCAGTTCTTC. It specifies CASSLWDTRYNEQFF.

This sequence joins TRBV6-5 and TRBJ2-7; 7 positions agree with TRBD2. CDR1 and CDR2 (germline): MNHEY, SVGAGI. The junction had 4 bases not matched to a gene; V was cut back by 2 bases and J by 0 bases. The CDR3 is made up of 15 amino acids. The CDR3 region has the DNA TGTGCCAGCAGTTACGGGGGGGGAGACTCCTACGAGCAGTACTTC. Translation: CASSYGGGDSYEQYF.

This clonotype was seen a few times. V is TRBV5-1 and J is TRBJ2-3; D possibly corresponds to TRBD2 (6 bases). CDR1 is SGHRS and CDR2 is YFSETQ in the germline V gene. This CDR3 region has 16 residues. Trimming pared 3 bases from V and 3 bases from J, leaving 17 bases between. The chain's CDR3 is CASSYGGGTGTDTQYF. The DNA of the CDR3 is TGCGCCAGCAGCTATGGAGGCGGGACCGGGACAGATACGCAGTATTTT.

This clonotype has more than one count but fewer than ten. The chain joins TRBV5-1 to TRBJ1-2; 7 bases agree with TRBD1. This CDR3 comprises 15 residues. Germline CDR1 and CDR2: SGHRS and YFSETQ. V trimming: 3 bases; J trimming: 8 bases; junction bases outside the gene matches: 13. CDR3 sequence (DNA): TGCGCCAGCAGCTCACTGAAACAAGGACAGGAAGGCTACACCTTC. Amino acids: CASSSLKQGQEGYTF.

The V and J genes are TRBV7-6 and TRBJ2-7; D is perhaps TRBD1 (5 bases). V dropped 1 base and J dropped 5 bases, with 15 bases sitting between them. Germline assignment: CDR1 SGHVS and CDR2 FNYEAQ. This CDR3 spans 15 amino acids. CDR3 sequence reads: CASSLESQVGHEQYF. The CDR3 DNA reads TGTGCCAGCAGCTTAGAATCACAGGTCGGCCACGAGCAGTACTTC.

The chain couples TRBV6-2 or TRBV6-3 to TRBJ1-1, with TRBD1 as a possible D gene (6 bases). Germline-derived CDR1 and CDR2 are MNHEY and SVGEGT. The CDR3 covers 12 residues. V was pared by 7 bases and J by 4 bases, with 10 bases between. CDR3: CASNQGSTEAFF. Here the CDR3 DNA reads TGTGCCAGCAATCAGGGGAGCACTGAAGCTTTCTTT.

The CDR3 spells CASSQQPAAVTDTQYF. Written as DNA, the CDR3 is TGTGCCAGCAGCCAACAGCCAGCGGCAGTCACAGATACGCAGTATTTT. This sequence joins TRBV3-1 and TRBJ2-3; possible D gene TRBD2, 5 bases. Germline V gene lookup returns CDR1 LGHDT and CDR2 YNNKEL (reference sequence). Trimming left V 2 bases short and J 2 bases short, with 14 bases between. The CDR3 runs to 16 residues.

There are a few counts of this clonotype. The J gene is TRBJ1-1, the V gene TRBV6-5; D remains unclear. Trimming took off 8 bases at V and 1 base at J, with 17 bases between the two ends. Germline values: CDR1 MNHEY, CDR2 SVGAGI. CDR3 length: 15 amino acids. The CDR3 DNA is TGTGCCAGCTCCGAAGGAGTTAAGGGGAACACTGAAGCTTTCTTT. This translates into CASSEGVKGNTEAFF.

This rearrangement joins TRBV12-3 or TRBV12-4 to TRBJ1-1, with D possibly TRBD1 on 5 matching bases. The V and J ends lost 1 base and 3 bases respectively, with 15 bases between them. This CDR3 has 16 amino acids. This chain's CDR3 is CASSLESRGKYTEAFF. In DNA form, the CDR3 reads TGTGCCAGCAGTTTAGAGTCTCGGGGGAAGTACACTGAAGCTTTCTTT.

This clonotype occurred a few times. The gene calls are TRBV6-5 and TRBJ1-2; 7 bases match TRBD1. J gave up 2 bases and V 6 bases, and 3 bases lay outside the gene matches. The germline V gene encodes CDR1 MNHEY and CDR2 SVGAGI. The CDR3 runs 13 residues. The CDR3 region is CASRRTGNYGYTF. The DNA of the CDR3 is TGTGCCAGCAGACGGACAGGCAACTATGGCTACACCTTC.

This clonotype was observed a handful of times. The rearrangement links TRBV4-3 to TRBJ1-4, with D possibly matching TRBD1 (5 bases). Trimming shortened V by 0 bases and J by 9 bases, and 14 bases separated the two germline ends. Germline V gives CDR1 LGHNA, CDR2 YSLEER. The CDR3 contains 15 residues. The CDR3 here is CASSQDGQRGQKLFF. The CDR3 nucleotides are TGCGCCAGCAGCCAAGATGGCCAACGGGGCCAAAAACTGTTTTTT.

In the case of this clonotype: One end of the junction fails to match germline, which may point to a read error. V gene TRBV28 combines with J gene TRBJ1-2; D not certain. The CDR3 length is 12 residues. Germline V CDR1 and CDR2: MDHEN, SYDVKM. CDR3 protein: CASSEPRHWTSF. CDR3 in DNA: TGTGCCAGCAGTGAGCCCCGGCACTGGACCTCGTTC.

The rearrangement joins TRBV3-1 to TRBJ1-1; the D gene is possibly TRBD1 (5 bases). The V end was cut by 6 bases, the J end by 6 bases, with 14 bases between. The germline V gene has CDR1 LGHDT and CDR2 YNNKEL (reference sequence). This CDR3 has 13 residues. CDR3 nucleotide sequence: TGTGCCAGCAGTCCTCGGGGGGACGCTGAAGCTTTCTTT. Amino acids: CASSPRGDAEAFF.

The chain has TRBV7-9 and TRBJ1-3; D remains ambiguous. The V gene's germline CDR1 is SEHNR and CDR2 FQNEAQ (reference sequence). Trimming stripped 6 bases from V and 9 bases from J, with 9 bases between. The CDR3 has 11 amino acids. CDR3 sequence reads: CASSFGSTIYF. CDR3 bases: TGTGCCAGCAGTTTTGGTTCCACCATATATTTT. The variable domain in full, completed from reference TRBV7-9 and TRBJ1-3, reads DTGVSQNPRHKITKRGQNVTFRCDPISEHNRLYWYRQTLGQGPEFLTYFQNEAQLEKSRLLSDRFSAERPKGSFSTLEIQRTEQGDSAMYLCASSFGSTIYFGEGSWLTVV.

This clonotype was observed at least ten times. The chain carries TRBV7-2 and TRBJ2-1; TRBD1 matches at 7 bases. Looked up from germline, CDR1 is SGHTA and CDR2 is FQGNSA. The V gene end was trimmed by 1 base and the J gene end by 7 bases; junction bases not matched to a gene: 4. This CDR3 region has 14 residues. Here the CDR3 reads CASSLGDRRNEQFF. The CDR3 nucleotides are TGTGCCAGCAGCTTAGGGGACAGACGAAATGAGCAGTTCTTC.

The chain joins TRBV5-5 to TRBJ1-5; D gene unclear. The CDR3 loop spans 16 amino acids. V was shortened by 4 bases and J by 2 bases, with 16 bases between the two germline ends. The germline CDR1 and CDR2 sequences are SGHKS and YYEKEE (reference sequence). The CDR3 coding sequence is TGTGCCAGCAGCCCCAATCCGGACGTTGGCAATCAGCCCCAGCATTTT. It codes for CASSPNPDVGNQPQHF.

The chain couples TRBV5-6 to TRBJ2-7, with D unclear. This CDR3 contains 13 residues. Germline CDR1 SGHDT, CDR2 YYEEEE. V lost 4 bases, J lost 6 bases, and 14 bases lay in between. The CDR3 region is CASSHSSGSEQYV. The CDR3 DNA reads TGTGCCAGCAGCCATTCCTCCGGATCCGAGCAGTACGTC.

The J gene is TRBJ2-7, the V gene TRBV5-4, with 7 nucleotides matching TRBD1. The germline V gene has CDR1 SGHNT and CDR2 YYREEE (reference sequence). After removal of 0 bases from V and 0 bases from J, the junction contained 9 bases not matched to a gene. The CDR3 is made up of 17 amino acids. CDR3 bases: TGTGCCAGCAGCTTGGGGAATAGGGGACAGAGCTCCTACGAGCAGTACGTC. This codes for CASSLGNRGQSSYEQYV.

The DNA for the CDR3 is TGTGCCAGCAGTTTCGATAAACAGGGAGGTGGCTACACCTTC. Its translation: CASSFDKQGGGYTF. This rearrangement joins TRBV6-5 to TRBJ1-2; maybe TRBD1 (6 bases). V was shortened by 4 bases and J by 7 bases, with 16 bases between the two germline ends. The CDR3 spans 14 residues. Germline V gives CDR1 MNHEY, CDR2 SVGAGI.

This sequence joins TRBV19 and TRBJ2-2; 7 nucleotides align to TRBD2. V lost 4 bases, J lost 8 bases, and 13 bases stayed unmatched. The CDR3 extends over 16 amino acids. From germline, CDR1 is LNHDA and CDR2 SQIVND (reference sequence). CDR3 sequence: CASSNTGTTLEGELFF. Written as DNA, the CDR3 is TGTGCCAGTAGTAATACCGGGACTACCCTCGAGGGGGAGCTGTTTTTT.